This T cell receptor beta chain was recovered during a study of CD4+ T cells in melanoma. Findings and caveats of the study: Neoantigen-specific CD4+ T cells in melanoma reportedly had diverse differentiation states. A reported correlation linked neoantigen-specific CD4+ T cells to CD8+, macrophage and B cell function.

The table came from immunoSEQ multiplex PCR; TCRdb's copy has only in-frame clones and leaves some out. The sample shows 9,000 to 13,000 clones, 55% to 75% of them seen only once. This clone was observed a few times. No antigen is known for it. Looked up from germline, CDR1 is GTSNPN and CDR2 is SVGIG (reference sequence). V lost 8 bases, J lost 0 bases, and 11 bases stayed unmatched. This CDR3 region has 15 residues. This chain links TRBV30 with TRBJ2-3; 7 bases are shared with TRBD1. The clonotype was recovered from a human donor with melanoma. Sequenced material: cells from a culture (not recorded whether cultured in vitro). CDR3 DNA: TGTGCCATAAACAGGGGTGGGTTGAGCACAGATACGCAGTATTTT. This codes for CAINRGGLSTDTQYF.